The next 11 T cell receptor beta chains were all read from a single sample in a study of blood T cell repertoires in COVID-19 (dated by TCRdb to about 2020). The protocol used for the library was the immunoSEQ multiplex PCR assay. TCRdb took over this immuneACCESS table, retaining in-frame rearrangements with V and J assigned. Such tables are incomplete; in checked studies, under half of the missing clones stem from an unresolved V gene, and the remainder is unexplained. For this sample the table gives under 300,000 clones, of which 83% were detected only once. The top ten constitute approximately 10% of the sample. Sequencing was done on a sample of peripheral blood. These receptors were taken from a woman aged 45 to 65 who had recovered from COVID-19.

The table lists this clone with many counts. The chain is built from TRBV5-4 and TRBJ2-5, with D uncertain. The CDR3 length is 11 residues. Germline V gene lookup returns CDR1 SGHNT and CDR2 YYREEE (reference sequence). Trimming removed 4 bases from V and 5 bases from J, with 6 bases in between. The CDR3 bases are TGTGCCAGCAGCCAGTACGAGACCCAGTACTTC. Translated, it gives CASSQYETQYF.

The J gene is TRBJ1-2, the V gene TRBV9; TRBD1 might be the D (6 bases). This CDR3 is 16 amino acids long. Germline V gives CDR1 SGDLS, CDR2 YYNGEE. Trimming pared 4 bases from V and 1 base from J, leaving 17 bases between. The CDR3 is CASSQTGSLSNYGYTF. CDR3 DNA: TGTGCCAGCAGCCAAACAGGGAGCCTCAGTAACTATGGCTACACCTTC.

As regards this clone: The sample has other DNA sequences that encode this CDR3 too. The chain uses TRBV4-3 and TRBJ2-1, with 8 nucleotides matching TRBD2. The germline CDR1 and CDR2 sequences are LGHNA and YSLEER. After removal of 0 bases from V and 3 bases from J, the junction contained 4 bases not matched to a gene. The CDR3 length is 16 residues. The CDR3 is CASSQDTSGGYNEQFF. Written as DNA, the CDR3 is TGCGCCAGCAGCCAAGATACCAGCGGGGGCTACAATGAGCAGTTCTTC.

In nucleotides, the CDR3 is TGTGCCAGCAGGACTCCAGGGTTGGGCGGGGAGCTGTTTTTT. It yields the protein CASRTPGLGGELFF. The rearrangement joins TRBV27 to TRBJ2-2, with D maybe TRBD1 (5 bases). The V gene lost 6 bases and the J gene lost 7 bases, with 15 bases spanning the gap. This CDR3 has 14 amino acids. The germline V gene has CDR1 MNHEY and CDR2 SMNVEV (reference sequence).

This chain uses TRBV5-4 with TRBJ2-7, with D possibly being TRBD1 (6 bases). Per germline, CDR1 SGHNT and CDR2 YYREEE (reference sequence). Trimming pared 4 bases from V and 4 bases from J, leaving 15 bases between. The CDR3 consists of 14 residues. CDR3 nucleotides: TGTGCCAGCAGCGGCCGGGACATTCGGTACGAGCAGTACTTC. The encoded protein is CASSGRDIRYEQYF.

The rearrangement joins TRBV19 to TRBJ1-2; the D is unclear. V was clipped by 4 bases and J by 5 bases, with 14 bases between them. There are 14 residues in the CDR3. Germline V gene sequence: CDR1 LNHDA, CDR2 SQIVND (reference sequence). The CDR3 here is CASSTQAGLYGYTF. Here the CDR3 DNA reads TGTGCCAGTAGTACTCAAGCGGGGTTGTATGGCTACACCTTC. The full variable domain, its missing parts supplied by reference TRBV19 and TRBJ1-2, is DGGITQSPKYLFRKEGQNVTLSCEQNLNHDAMYWYRQDPGQGLRLIYYSQIVNDFQKGDIAEGYSVSREKKESFPLTVTSAQKNPTAFYLCASSTQAGLYGYTFGSGTRLTVV.

The chain links TRBV6-5 to TRBJ1-1; TRBD1 agrees at 7 bases. CDR1 and CDR2 (germline): MNHEY, SVGAGI. Germline trimming cut 4 bases from V and 1 base from J; bases unmatched to any gene: 6. This CDR3 has 15 residues. CDR3 nucleotides: TGTGCCAGCAGTTGGTGGACAGGAACGAACACTGAAGCTTTCTTT. Translating it yields CASSWWTGTNTEAFF.

The chain joins TRBV6-5 to TRBJ2-3; no firm D call. Trimming stripped 4 bases from V and 4 bases from J, with 3 bases between. The CDR3 spans 11 residues. CDR1 MNHEY and CDR2 SVGAGI come from the germline V gene. The CDR3 DNA is TGTGCCAGCAGTTTCTCAGATACGCAGTATTTT. Protein sequence: CASSFSDTQYF.

The chain has TRBV2 and TRBJ2-1; 9 bases are shared with TRBD2. J was trimmed by 9 bases and V by 6 bases; bases with no gene match: 12. Looked up from germline, CDR1 is SNHLY and CDR2 is FYNNEI. The CDR3 sequence is 15 residues long. The CDR3 loop is CASRRAGGYDAEQFF. CDR3 nucleotides: TGTGCCAGCAGACGAGCGGGGGGCTACGACGCTGAGCAGTTCTTC.

The rearrangement joins TRBV5-1 to TRBJ2-2; 7 positions agree with TRBD1. With V trimmed by 6 bases and J by 2 bases, 7 bases remained unmatched. The CDR3 totals 15 residues. Germline V gene sequence: CDR1 SGHRS, CDR2 YFSETQ. The CDR3 DNA sequence: TGCGCCAGCAACCAGGGACAGATAAACACCGGGGAGCTGTTTTTT. Its translation: CASNQGQINTGELFF.

The genes are TRBV28 and TRBJ2-1; tentative D call: TRBD2 (5 bases). Between the trimmed V and J ends, which lost 3 bases and 9 bases, there was a span of 9 bases. The CDR3 covers 12 residues. Germline CDR1 and CDR2: MDHEN and SYDVKM. CDR3 amino acids: CASSLTGSEQFF. For the CDR3, the DNA is TGTGCCAGCAGTTTGACGGGGTCTGAGCAGTTCTTC. The full variable domain, with the rest looked up from reference TRBV28 and TRBJ2-1, is DVKVTQSSRYLVKRTGEKVFLECVQDMDHENMFWYRQDPGLGLRLIYFSYDVKMKEKGDIPEGYSVSREKKERFSLILESASTNQTSMYLCASSLTGSEQFFGPGTRLTVL.